A selection of T cell receptor beta chains follows, all from one sample in a study of T cell repertoires in cytomegalovirus infection. MiXCR was run by TCRdb on the reads, yielding one entry per CDR3 protein. This sample has approximately 1,000,000 distinct CDR3 sequences, with roughly 30% found just once. Antigen specificity for these receptors is unknown. Material: cultured CD8+ T cells from PBMCs, obtained from culture after CMV antigen stimulation. The receptors were sampled from a human donor in good health (CMV status not recorded). Some clones in this sample may be carry-over from other donors' samples. Both conserved end residues are part of each CDR3. Fields, in order: clone size, V gene, D gene, CDR3 protein. The D gene is left open where the match is weak. Not all rows give a size; the values are once, few, many and, for expanded clones, a class.

clone size: -; V gene: TRBV7-6; D gene: -; CDR3 protein: CASSLAAGSNQPQHF
clone size: -; V gene: TRBV7-9; D gene: -; CDR3 protein: CASSFPFSEGNNSPLHF
clone size: -; V gene: TRBV12-3/TRBV12-4; D gene: TRBD1; CDR3 protein: CASSMTGTEGGYTF
clone size: -; V gene: TRBV27; D gene: TRBD1; CDR3 protein: CASSKGQGWHF
clone size: -; V gene: TRBV19; D gene: -; CDR3 protein: CASQTGYGYTF
clone size: -; V gene: TRBV11-2; D gene: -; CDR3 protein: CASSLEDLRGGPYEQYF
clone size: -; V gene: TRBV20-1; D gene: TRBD1; CDR3 protein: CSARDLRGPSYGYTF
clone size: -; V gene: TRBV9; D gene: -; CDR3 protein: CASSAGHVNTEAFF
clone size: -; V gene: TRBV7-7; D gene: TRBD1; CDR3 protein: CASSLGPGTGVIAEQFF
clone size: -; V gene: TRBV7-9; D gene: -; CDR3 protein: CASSKSLNEQFF
clone size: -; V gene: TRBV2; D gene: -; CDR3 protein: CASRVTYGAEGYTF
clone size: -; V gene: TRBV5-4; D gene: TRBD1; CDR3 protein: CASSAPGTGDYEQYF
clone size: -; V gene: TRBV7-9; D gene: -; CDR3 protein: CASSLARVIGYTF
clone size: medium-sized; V gene: TRBV7-2; D gene: -; CDR3 protein: CASSLNRNNEQFF
clone size: many; V gene: TRBV7-8; D gene: -; CDR3 protein: CASSLTPVGGTDTQYF
clone size: -; V gene: TRBV7-4; D gene: -; CDR3 protein: CASGSLADEQFF
clone size: few; V gene: TRBV6-6; D gene: TRBD1; CDR3 protein: CASSPGVGQGSAGASSYEQYF
clone size: many; V gene: TRBV6-5; D gene: -; CDR3 protein: CASSYSGRYNEQFF
clone size: many; V gene: TRBV27; D gene: -; CDR3 protein: CASSFGGPDTEAFF
clone size: -; V gene: TRBV6-6; D gene: -; CDR3 protein: CASLSLVGPNTEAFF
clone size: many; V gene: TRBV14; D gene: TRBD1; CDR3 protein: CASSQEGTGSYNEQFF
clone size: -; V gene: TRBV27; D gene: -; CDR3 protein: CASSLTSRGMAGELFF
clone size: few; V gene: TRBV7-6; D gene: -; CDR3 protein: CASSSGKAVYEQYF